Below, 10 T cell receptor beta chains from the same sample are listed, as sequenced in a study of PD-1 blockade in classical Hodgkin lymphoma. No patient escaped relapse after autologous stem cell transplantation, and brentuximab vedotin exposure varied. Here immunoSEQ multiplex PCR was the method, and the copy in TCRdb shows in-frame clones only, minus some. Of about 9,100 clones in the sample, approximately 90% were seen once. The sequences come from peripheral blood mononuclear cells (PBMCs), collected at baseline. The receptor set was obtained from a human donor with classical Hodgkin lymphoma.

In nucleotides, the CDR3 is TGTGCCAGCAGCCACGGGGCCGAGGTTGACGAGCAGTACTTC. As protein: CASSHGAEVDEQYF. V gene TRBV11-1 combines with J gene TRBJ2-7; D could derive from TRBD1 or TRBD2 (5 bases each). V dropped 5 bases and J dropped 5 bases, with 16 bases sitting between them. Germline CDR1 and CDR2: SGHAT and FQDESV (reference sequence). CDR3 size: 14 residues. Complete variable domain (other parts from reference TRBV11-1 and TRBJ2-7): EAEVAQSPRYKITEKSQAVAFWCDPISGHATLYWYRQILGQGPELLVQFQDESVVDDSQLPKDRFSAERLKGVDSTLKIQPAELGDSAMYLCASSHGAEVDEQYFGPGTRLTVT.

The chain employs TRBV9 and TRBJ2-3; TRBD1 matches 7 bases. This CDR3 region has 15 residues. V dropped 4 bases and J dropped 1; count of bases not matched to a gene: 6. In germline, CDR1 is SGDLS, CDR2 YYNGEE. CDR3 protein: CASSKQGSGTDTQYF. For the CDR3, the DNA is TGTGCCAGCAGCAAACAGGGGAGTGGCACAGATACGCAGTATTTT.

This rearrangement joins TRBV5-4 to TRBJ2-1; 7 bases fit TRBD2. This CDR3 spans 16 amino acids. Trimming cost V 0 bases and J 9 bases; bases outside gene matches: 12. CDR1 SGHNT and CDR2 YYREEE come from the germline V gene (reference sequence). The chain's CDR3 is CASSLDLAVNIGEQFF. DNA for the CDR3: TGTGCCAGCAGCTTGGATCTAGCGGTTAATATTGGTGAGCAGTTCTTC.

The rearrangement links TRBV18 to TRBJ1-1; TRBD1 matches at 7 bases. V shed 1 base, J shed 1 base, and the junction held 6 bases outside the gene matches. The CDR3 is made up of 16 amino acids. The germline V gene has CDR1 KGHSH and CDR2 LQKENI. CDR3 amino acids: CASSPLHGTANTEAFF. CDR3 DNA sequence: TGTGCCAGCTCACCACTACACGGGACAGCGAACACTGAAGCTTTCTTT.

In its sample, this clone was seen once. The genes are TRBV5-6 and TRBJ2-7; D possibly corresponds to TRBD2 (5 bases). CDR1 and CDR2 (germline): SGHDT, YYEEEE. This CDR3 is built from 12 residues. V lost 2 bases and J 6 bases, leaving 9 bases between the germline ends. CDR3 sequence reads: CASSLVRGEQYF. The CDR3 nucleotides read TGTGCCAGCAGCTTAGTCCGGGGCGAGCAGTACTTC.

The J gene is TRBJ2-4, the V gene TRBV6-1, with D possibly being TRBD2 (5 bases). V dropped 8 bases and J dropped 8 bases, with 19 bases sitting between them. This CDR3 has 14 residues. Germline CDR1 and CDR2: MNHNS and SASEGT. This chain's CDR3 is CASERDPGEHIQYF. As DNA, the CDR3 is TGTGCCAGCGAGAGGGATCCTGGAGAGCACATTCAGTACTTC.

This chain connects TRBV18 to TRBJ2-7; either TRBD1 or TRBD2 may fit D (5 bases each). The CDR3 runs to 14 residues. The V gene lost 4 bases and the J gene lost 0 bases, with 10 bases spanning the gap. The germline CDR1 and CDR2 sequences are KGHSH and LQKENI. CDR3 nucleotide sequence: TGTGCCAGCTCACAGGGGACCATCTCCTACGAGCAGTACTTC. Its translation: CASSQGTISYEQYF.

The CDR3 DNA sequence: TGTGCCAGCAGCTTAGACAGCCGCTCTGGAAACACCATATATTTT. Translating gives CASSLDSRSGNTIYF. V gene TRBV5-5 combines with J gene TRBJ1-3; the D gene is possibly TRBD1 (5 bases). V lost 2 bases to trimming and J lost 0 bases, with 9 bases between them. The CDR3 has 15 residues. CDR1 and CDR2 from the germline V gene are SGHKS and YYEKEE (reference sequence).

This chain joins TRBV11-1 and TRBJ2-3; 9 bases agree with TRBD2. V gave up 5 bases and J gave up 0 bases; unmatched junction bases: 9. The CDR3 spans 17 residues. CDR1 and CDR2 (germline): SGHAT, FQDESV (reference sequence). The CDR3 DNA reads as TGTGCCAGCAGCACCCGGGGTAGCGGGAGTAGCACAGATACGCAGTATTTT. It yields the protein CASSTRGSGSSTDTQYF.

The chain recombines TRBV12-5 with TRBJ2-2; 8 bases are shared with TRBD2. CDR3 length: 18 residues. Unmatched junction bases numbered 11, after V lost 0 bases and J lost 5 bases. The germline V gene encodes CDR1 LGHNT and CDR2 FRNRAP. In DNA, the CDR3 is TGTGCTAGTGGTTTGGTAACCACTAGCGGAGCCATTACCGGGGAGCTGTTTTTT. This sequence encodes CASGLVTTSGAITGELFF.